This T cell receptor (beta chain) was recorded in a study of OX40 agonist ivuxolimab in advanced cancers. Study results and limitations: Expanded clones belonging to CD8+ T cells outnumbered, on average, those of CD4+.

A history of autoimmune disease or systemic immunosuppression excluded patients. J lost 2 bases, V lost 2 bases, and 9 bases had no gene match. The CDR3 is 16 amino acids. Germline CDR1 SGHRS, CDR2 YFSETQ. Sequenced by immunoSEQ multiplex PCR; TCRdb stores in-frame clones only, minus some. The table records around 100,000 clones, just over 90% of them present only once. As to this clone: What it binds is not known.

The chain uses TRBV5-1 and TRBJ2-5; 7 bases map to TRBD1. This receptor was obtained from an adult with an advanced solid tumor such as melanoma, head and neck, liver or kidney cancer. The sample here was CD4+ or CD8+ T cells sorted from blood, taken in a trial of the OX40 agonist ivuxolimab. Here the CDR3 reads CASSFTGAERQETQYF. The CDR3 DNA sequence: TGCGCCAGCAGCTTTACAGGGGCCGAGCGGCAAGAGACCCAGTACTTC.